The 27 T cell receptor beta chains presented below share a single source sample, sequenced in a study of T cells in Graves' hyperthyroidism and ophthalmopathy. RNA transcripts gave rise to amplified TCR beta CDR3 regions. The HTBI set primed first-round TCR CDR3 RT-PCR. TCRdb re-analysed the multiplex PCR reads in MiXCR, keeping a single row per CDR3 protein. The table records approximately 260,000 distinct CDR3 sequences, 13% to 15% of them present only once. The sequenced material came from blood. These receptors originate from a woman in her forties or fifties with Graves' hyperthyroidism that later progressed to Graves' ophthalmopathy.

This clonotype was recorded many times. The chain links TRBV5-1 to TRBJ2-2; tentatively, D is TRBD1 or TRBD2 (5 bases each). Germline values: CDR1 SGHRS, CDR2 YFSETQ. Trimming removed 0 bases from V and 0 bases from J, with 9 bases in between. The CDR3 extends over 16 amino acids. CDR3 residues: CASSLGGTANTGELFF. The CDR3 nucleotides read TGCGCCAGCAGCTTGGGGGGGACGGCGAACACCGGGGAGCTGTTTTTT.

This clonotype appeared many times. The chain carries TRBV25-1 and TRBJ2-5, with 8 bases fitting TRBD2. The CDR3 runs to 17 residues. Per the germline V gene, CDR1 is MGHDK and CDR2 is SYGVNS. The V gene end was trimmed by 4 bases and the J gene end by 4 bases; junction bases not matched to a gene: 14. The CDR3 protein is CASSARAGVAGGETQYF. The CDR3, as DNA: TGTGCCAGCAGTGCTCGAGCCGGCGTCGCGGGGGGAGAGACCCAGTACTTC.

This clonotype was detected ten times or more. The CDR3 DNA reads TGTGCCAGCAGCGGTAGGTGGGGGACTGAAGCTTTCTTT. This translates into CASSGRWGTEAFF. The chain couples TRBV5-4 to TRBJ1-1; tentatively, D is TRBD1 (5 bases). There are 13 residues in the CDR3. The germline V and J ends were trimmed by 4 bases and 5 bases, with 12 bases remaining between them. The germline CDR1 and CDR2 sequences are SGHNT and YYREEE (reference sequence).

Comments on this clonotype: This may be a read error, as it is one base from a much larger clone. V usage is TRBV5-1 and J usage is TRBJ2-7; TRBD1 might be the D (6 bases). This CDR3 spans 13 amino acids. Trimming pared 4 bases from V and 4 bases from J, leaving 12 bases between. The germline CDR1 and CDR2 sequences are SGHRS and YFSETQ. CDR3 coding DNA: TGCGCCAGCAGCGGACAGACCGGGTACGAGCAGTACTTC. Translated: CASSGQTGYEQYF. Full variable domain (remainder filled in from reference TRBV5-1 and TRBJ2-7): KAGVTQTPRYLIKTRGQQVTLSCSPISGHRSVSWYQQTPGQGLQFLFEYFSETQRNKGNFPGRFSGRQFSNSRSEMNVSTLELGDSALYLCASSGQTGYEQYFGPGTRLTVT.

This clonotype came up many times. The chain employs TRBV5-4 and TRBJ2-2, with D hard to call. CDR1 is SGHNT and CDR2 is YYREEE in the germline V gene (reference sequence). The CDR3 covers 15 residues. V was clipped by 4 bases and J by 6 bases, with 16 bases between them. The chain's CDR3 is CASSTRAIVAGELFF. In DNA, the CDR3 is TGTGCCAGCAGCACAAGGGCCATCGTCGCCGGGGAGCTGTTTTTT.

J is TRBJ1-1 and V is TRBV5-1; perhaps TRBD1 as D (5 bases). Trimming shortened V by 4 bases and J by 3 bases, and 19 bases separated the two germline ends. There are 16 residues in the CDR3. Germline assignment: CDR1 SGHRS and CDR2 YFSETQ. The CDR3 here is CASSPLAGGSHTEAFF. Written as DNA, the CDR3 is TGCGCCAGCAGCCCTCTAGCGGGGGGGTCACACACTGAAGCTTTCTTT. Filled out from reference TRBV5-1 and TRBJ1-1, the complete variable domain reads KAGVTQTPRYLIKTRGQQVTLSCSPISGHRSVSWYQQTPGQGLQFLFEYFSETQRNKGNFPGRFSGRQFSNSRSEMNVSTLELGDSALYLCASSPLAGGSHTEAFFGQGTRLTVV.

This clonotype was counted at least ten times. J is TRBJ1-2 and V is TRBV3-1, with D tentatively TRBD1 (6 bases). Germline V gene lookup returns CDR1 LGHDT and CDR2 YNNKEL (reference sequence). V lost 1 base to trimming and J lost 1 base, with 16 bases between them. This CDR3 region has 17 residues. DNA of the CDR3: TGTGCCAGCAGCCAAGTGTTGGGACAAGAGAATAACTATGGCTACACCTTC. This translates into CASSQVLGQENNYGYTF. The complete variable domain, with remaining parts taken from reference TRBV3-1 and TRBJ1-2, reads DTAVSQTPKYLVTQMGNDKSIKCEQNLGHDTMYWYKQDSKKFLKIMFSYNNKELIINETVPNRFSPKSPDKAHLNLHINSLELGDSAVYFCASSQVLGQENNYGYTFGSGTRLTVV.

The chain carries TRBV6-1 and TRBJ1-4; D is uncertain. Germline V gives CDR1 MNHNS, CDR2 SASEGT. CDR3 length: 15 amino acids. V dropped 6 bases and J dropped 8 bases, with 19 bases sitting between them. The CDR3 loop reads CASSLALPRSEKLFF. As DNA, the CDR3 is TGTGCCAGCAGCCTCGCTCTACCTCGTTCCGAAAAACTGTTTTTT.

This clonotype was found many times. CDR3 loop: CASSEIGRPEAFF. The CDR3 DNA is TGTGCCAGCAGTGAAATAGGGAGACCTGAAGCTTTCTTT. The chain recombines TRBV6-1 with TRBJ1-1; no definite D call. The germline V and J ends were trimmed by 2 bases and 6 bases, with 10 bases remaining between them. Germline loops: CDR1 MNHNS, CDR2 SASEGT. CDR3 size: 13 residues.

This clonotype was recorded a few times. CDR3 sequence (DNA): TGTGCCAACAGCTGGGGGACAGGAGGAAACAATGAGCAGTTCTTC. It translates to CANSWGTGGNNEQFF. The V and J genes are TRBV27 and TRBJ2-1; 8 positions agree with TRBD1. The CDR3 contains 15 residues. Germline CDR1 is MNHEY and CDR2 is SMNVEV (reference sequence). Losses at the gene ends were 10 bases for V and 5 bases for J; bases not matched to a gene: 13.

The sample holds many counts of this clonotype. The gene calls are TRBV7-6 and TRBJ1-1; no clear D gene. The CDR3 totals 15 residues. Germline CDR1 reads SGHVS; CDR2 reads FNYEAQ. Trimming removed 5 bases from V and 0 bases from J, with 13 bases in between. In DNA form, the CDR3 reads TGTGCCAGCAGCCCTGTCCATTCCCTGAACACTGAAGCTTTCTTT. Protein sequence: CASSPVHSLNTEAFF.

Regarding this clonotype: An end of the junction differs from the germline gene, which may be a read error. The rearrangement joins TRBV12-3 or TRBV12-4 to TRBJ1-3; D may be TRBD1 (5 bases). The CDR3 has 17 residues. The CDR3 coding sequence is TGTGCCGGCAGTTGGGGGGACCCTAGGGGCTCTGGAAACACCATATATTTT. Amino acids: CAGSWGDPRGSGNTIYF.

This clonotype was picked up many times. This sequence joins TRBV5-1 and TRBJ1-5; D unclear. In germline, CDR1 is SGHRS, CDR2 YFSETQ. The CDR3 has 14 residues. V was cut by 4 bases and J by 9 bases, with 17 bases left in between. The CDR3 protein is CASSTDGLAGPQHF. The DNA of the CDR3 is TGCGCCAGCAGCACAGACGGATTAGCAGGGCCCCAGCATTTT.

This clonotype occurred a few times. At one end, the junction sequence differs from germline, possibly due to a read error. The chain recombines TRBV14 with TRBJ1-2; 10 nucleotides agree with TRBD1. The germline gives CDR1 SGHDN, CDR2 FVKESK. The length of the CDR3 is 16 residues. DNA for the CDR3: TGTGCCGGCAGTCATACCGGGACAGGGGTGCCCTATGGCTACACCTTC. Translating it yields CAGSHTGTGVPYGYTF.

This clonotype was observed many times. This sequence joins TRBV12-3 or TRBV12-4 and TRBJ2-3; 9 nucleotides align to TRBD2. This CDR3 is 14 amino acids long. V lost 7 bases to trimming and J lost 8 bases; unmatched junction nucleotides: 10. CDR3 protein: CASTLTAGGGTQYF. CDR3 coding DNA: TGTGCCAGCACCTTAACAGCGGGGGGAGGTACGCAGTATTTT.

The chain uses TRBV19 and TRBJ2-5, with 7 bases that match TRBD1. The germline V gene has CDR1 LNHDA and CDR2 SQIVND (reference sequence). This CDR3 region has 14 residues. The ends lost 2 bases at V and 5 bases at J; junction bases unmatched: 5. CDR3 DNA sequence: TGTGCCAGTAGTATAAAGGGGGCTCGGGAGACCCAGTACTTC. This codes for CASSIKGARETQYF.

This clonotype was recorded at least ten times. The V call is TRBV20-1, the J call TRBJ2-7; 8 bases agree with TRBD2. Per the germline V gene, CDR1 is DFQATT and CDR2 is SNEGSKA (reference sequence). V gave up 0 bases and J gave up 0 bases; unmatched junction bases: 7. There are 16 residues in the CDR3. CDR3 region: CSAREGLAGRSYEQYF. The DNA for the CDR3 is TGCAGTGCTAGAGAGGGCCTAGCGGGCCGCTCCTACGAGCAGTACTTC.

Only a few counts were recorded for this clonotype. The junction does not match germline at one end; this may be a read error. The chain carries TRBV6-5 and TRBJ1-1; 8 bases fit TRBD1. The length of the CDR3 is 17 residues. The germline V gene encodes CDR1 MNHEY and CDR2 SVGAGI. This CDR3 reads CASSYSTGATLNTEAFF. The CDR3 nucleotides are TGTGCCAGCAGCTACTCGACAGGGGCCACTTTGAACACTGAAGCTTTCTTT.

This clonotype was observed many times. The V gene is TRBV6-1, the J gene TRBJ2-1, with 12 bases that match TRBD2. CDR3 size: 16 residues. The junction had 8 bases not matched to a gene; V was cut back by 9 bases and J by 2 bases. Germline V gene data show CDR1 as MNHNS and CDR2 as SASEGT. The DNA of the CDR3 is TGTGCCAGTGCCCCGGGACTAGCGGGCCCCTACAATGAGCAGTTCTTC. It translates to CASAPGLAGPYNEQFF.

This clonotype appeared many times. The chain carries TRBV20-1 and TRBJ1-2; D remains ambiguous. V shed 0 bases and J shed 0 bases, with 5 bases lying between them. CDR3 length: 13 residues. Germline V gives CDR1 DFQATT, CDR2 SNEGSKA (reference sequence). In nucleotides, the CDR3 is TGCAGTGCTAGAGATCCCCCTAACTATGGCTACACCTTC. Residues: CSARDPPNYGYTF.

This clonotype was seen ten or more times. The rearrangement uses TRBV3-1 and TRBJ1-6, with D hard to call. Germline assignment: CDR1 LGHDT and CDR2 YNNKEL (reference sequence). The CDR3 contains 12 residues. V lost 5 bases, J lost 6 bases, and 5 bases lay in between. CDR3 loop: CASSVLNSPLHF. The DNA of the CDR3 is TGTGCCAGCAGCGTTCTTAATTCACCCCTCCACTTT.

The V call is TRBV28, the J call TRBJ2-7; TRBD2 might be the D (5 bases). Germline V gives CDR1 MDHEN, CDR2 SYDVKM. V was clipped by 4 bases and J by 0 bases, with 10 bases between them. The CDR3 runs 14 residues. The CDR3 coding sequence is TGTGCCAGCAGTTCTCGAGGGAACTCCTACGAGCAGTACTTC. It codes for CASSSRGNSYEQYF.

This clonotype showed up many times. This rearrangement joins TRBV2 to TRBJ2-1, with D tentatively TRBD2 (7 bases). Germline V gene data show CDR1 as SNHLY and CDR2 as FYNNEI. Trimming removed 7 bases at V and 8 bases at J, with 12 bases between. The CDR3 totals 12 residues. The CDR3 loop is CASTPGGDEQFF. The CDR3 bases are TGTGCCAGCACCCCGGGGGGCGATGAGCAGTTCTTC.

Ten or more counts support this clonotype. The chain employs TRBV2 and TRBJ2-5; D might be TRBD2 (5 bases). The CDR3 contains 13 residues. The V end lost 7 bases, the J end lost 1 base, and 10 bases lay between the germline ends. Germline V gene lookup returns CDR1 SNHLY and CDR2 FYNNEI. CDR3 sequence reads: CASIGGPQETQYF. The CDR3 DNA follows: TGTGCCAGCATAGGAGGCCCCCAAGAGACCCAGTACTTC. Full variable domain (missing parts from reference TRBV2 and TRBJ2-5): EPEVTQTPSHQVTQMGQEVILRCVPISNHLYFYWYRQILGQKVEFLVSFYNNEISEKSEIFDDQFSVERPDGSNFTLKIRSTKLEDSAMYFCASIGGPQETQYFGPGTRLLVL.

This clonotype has only a few counts. The chain is built from TRBV7-9 and TRBJ2-3; 12 bases are shared with TRBD2. Germline CDR1 SEHNR, CDR2 FQNEAQ (reference sequence). V lost 8 bases and J lost 1; bases outside the gene matches: 7. The CDR3 has 16 residues. The CDR3 nucleotides read TGTGCCAGCGGGACTAGCGGGTATTGGGGCACAGATACGCAGTATTTT. Translated: CASGTSGYWGTDTQYF.

The chain joins TRBV5-4 to TRBJ1-2, with D tentatively TRBD1 (5 bases). Trimming removed 2 bases at V and 4 bases at J, with 15 bases between. Germline CDR1 SGHNT, CDR2 YYREEE (reference sequence). The CDR3 runs to 15 residues. CDR3 sequence: CASSFRGGQRYGYTF. The CDR3 nucleotides read TGTGCCAGCAGCTTCCGGGGAGGACAACGCTATGGCTACACCTTC.

This clonotype came up a few times. The chain joins TRBV20-1 to TRBJ2-7; TRBD2 matches 9 bases. CDR1 is DFQATT, CDR2 SNEGSKA, per germline (reference sequence). CDR3 length: 15 residues. V was pared by 6 bases and J by 3 bases, with 12 bases of the junction left unmatched. The CDR3 DNA reads TGCAGTGCAGTCGGAGGGCGGGAGGGCCTCTACGAGCAGTACTTC. Translation gives CSAVGGREGLYEQYF.